Below are 12 T cell receptor beta chains sequenced from a single sample in a study of blood T cell repertoires in COVID-19. Profiling relied on immunoSEQ multiplex PCR, and the TCRdb table lists in-frame clones only, not all of them. The table includes roughly 300,000 clones, more than 70% detected once. Source material: peripheral blood. The receptors shown here come from a woman in her 50s who had recovered from COVID-19.

The chain is built from TRBV18 and TRBJ2-2, with 8 bases aligning to TRBD2. The germline V gene has CDR1 KGHSH and CDR2 LQKENI. The CDR3 length is 16 residues. The V gene end was trimmed by 3 bases and the J gene end by 1 base; junction bases not matched to a gene: 4. CDR3 sequence: CASSPFAGGNTGELFF. The DNA of the CDR3 is TGTGCCAGCTCACCTTTCGCGGGAGGGAACACCGGGGAGCTGTTTTTT.

This clone has a handful of counts. V gene TRBV7-9 combines with J gene TRBJ1-6, with 11 bases lining up with TRBD1. The CDR3 totals 16 residues. CDR1 is SEHNR, CDR2 FQNEAQ, per germline (reference sequence). V was clipped by 6 bases and J by 4 bases; unmatched bases: 5. The CDR3 here is CASRSGTGGYNSPLHF. CDR3 coding DNA: TGTGCCAGCAGGTCCGGGACAGGGGGATATAATTCACCCCTCCACTTT.

V gene TRBV18 combines with J gene TRBJ2-6; a weak D match, TRBD1 (6 bases). The germline CDR1 and CDR2 sequences are KGHSH and LQKENI. CDR3 size: 16 residues. V was trimmed by 5 bases and J by 2 bases, leaving 13 bases between them. CDR3 residues: CASSSTQGPGANVLTF. Here the CDR3 DNA reads TGTGCCAGCTCATCTACACAGGGCCCTGGGGCCAACGTCCTGACTTTC. Combining the CDR3 with reference TRBV18 and TRBJ2-6 gives the whole variable domain NAGVMQNPRHLVRRRGQEARLRCSPMKGHSHVYWYRQLPEEGLKFMVYLQKENIIDESGMPKERFSAEFPKEGPSILRIQQVVRGDSAAYFCASSSTQGPGANVLTFGAGSRLTVL.

V usage is TRBV28 and J usage is TRBJ1-6; D not certain. Trimming took off 6 bases at V and 6 bases at J, with 12 bases between the two ends. Germline CDR1 reads MDHEN; CDR2 reads SYDVKM. The CDR3 is 14 residues long. The CDR3 DNA follows: TGTGCCAGCAGCGTACGGTCATCTAATTCACCCCTCCACTTT. Its protein product is CASSVRSSNSPLHF.

In nucleotides, the CDR3 is TGTGCCAGCAGTTACACCAGCGGGAGAGTTGATACGCAGTATTTT. Encoded protein: CASSYTSGRVDTQYF. The chain employs TRBV6-5 and TRBJ2-3; 8 bases agree with TRBD2. Germline V CDR1 and CDR2: MNHEY, SVGAGI. CDR3 size: 15 residues. V shed 2 bases and J 6 bases; nucleotides not matched to a gene: 7.

This chain connects TRBV10-3 to TRBJ1-2; 11 nucleotides align to TRBD1. The V gene end was trimmed by 4 bases and the J gene end by 2 bases; junction bases not matched to a gene: 0. This CDR3 region has 14 residues. Germline V gene data show CDR1 as ENHRY and CDR2 as SYGVKD. The CDR3 sequence: CAISGTGGNYGYTF. CDR3 bases: TGTGCCATCAGTGGGACAGGGGGCAACTATGGCTACACCTTC.

This clone was seen a few times. The chain employs TRBV28 and TRBJ1-1, with a tentative D call TRBD1 (6 bases). Germline V gene lookup returns CDR1 MDHEN and CDR2 SYDVKM. The V end was cut by 6 bases, the J end by 4 bases, with 15 bases between. This CDR3 contains 14 residues. The CDR3 nucleotides are TGTGCCAGCAGAAGTTACAGGGTCCCCACTGAAGCTTTCTTT. Translating gives CASRSYRVPTEAFF.

For this clone: Other DNA sequences in this sample translate to the same CDR3. The chain combines TRBV27 with TRBJ2-1; D might be TRBD2 (6 bases). Trimming took 2 bases from V and 1 from J, leaving 12 bases between them. This CDR3 has 16 residues. Looked up from germline, CDR1 is MNHEY and CDR2 is SMNVEV (reference sequence). In DNA, the CDR3 is TGTGCCAGCAGTTTAAGGCGGGCGGGGTCCTACAATGAGCAGTTCTTC. Translation: CASSLRRAGSYNEQFF.

This rearrangement joins TRBV6-6 to TRBJ1-2, with TRBD1 identical over 10 bases. The CDR3 contains 15 residues. Trimming cost V 5 bases and J 5 bases; bases outside gene matches: 8. From germline, CDR1 is MNHNY and CDR2 SVGAGI (reference sequence). CDR3 amino acids: CASSRRGQGIYGYTF. The CDR3 DNA reads as TGTGCCAGCAGTCGCCGGGGACAGGGGATATATGGCTACACCTTC.

V usage is TRBV18 and J usage is TRBJ1-5; tentatively, D is TRBD1 (6 bases). Germline CDR1 KGHSH, CDR2 LQKENI. This CDR3 is built from 17 residues. Trimming shortened V by 3 bases and J by 6 bases, and 21 bases separated the two germline ends. CDR3: CASSPGAGLGRSQPQHF. Written as DNA, the CDR3 is TGTGCCAGCTCACCGGGGGCAGGTCTAGGACGAAGTCAGCCCCAGCATTTT.

The chain has TRBV7-7 and TRBJ2-1; the match to TRBD2 covers 15 bases. CDR1 is SSHAT, CDR2 FNYEAQ, per germline (reference sequence). This CDR3 is built from 15 residues. Trimming cost V 5 bases and J 6 bases; bases outside gene matches: 2. CDR3 residues: CASSPGLAGGNEQFF. CDR3 sequence (DNA): TGTGCCAGCAGCCCGGGACTAGCGGGGGGCAATGAGCAGTTCTTC.

This sequence joins TRBV6-2 or TRBV6-3 and TRBJ1-1; D not certain. This CDR3 comprises 12 residues. V was cut by 6 bases and J by 6 bases, with 11 bases left in between. Germline values: CDR1 MNHEY, CDR2 SVGEGT. CDR3 loop: CASSEWLAEAFF. The CDR3 DNA reads TGTGCCAGCAGCGAGTGGTTAGCTGAAGCTTTCTTT.